This is a list of T cell receptor beta chains from one sample in a study of human T cells and chemical hapten exposure. TCRdb used MiXCR to reprocess the RACE reads, holding one entry per CDR3 protein. Among around 160,000 distinct CDR3 sequences listed, more than 14% were seen once. This material consisted of whole blood, taken in connection with sensitization to the hapten diphenylcyclopropenone (DPC). Receptors were obtained from a young woman with alopecia areata. Some clones in this sample may be carry-over from other donors' samples. The CDR3 runs from the conserved cysteine through the conserved F or W.

v_call: TRBV5-1
j_call: TRBJ2-1
cdr3_aa: CASRLTSGGPSEQFF

v_call: TRBV7-2
j_call: TRBJ1-5
cdr3_aa: CASSPPGQGSQPQHF

v_call: TRBV2
j_call: TRBJ1-4
cdr3_aa: CATLGGPNEKLFF

v_call: TRBV9
j_call: TRBJ1-3
cdr3_aa: CASSPRASGNTIYF

v_call: TRBV6-6
j_call: TRBJ2-5
cdr3_aa: CASSRGDQETQYF

v_call: TRBV18
j_call: TRBJ2-5
cdr3_aa: CASSPQGSSETQYF

v_call: TRBV20-1
j_call: TRBJ2-3
cdr3_aa: CSARSPAGTDTQYF

v_call: TRBV6-5
j_call: TRBJ2-3
cdr3_aa: CASSERRAGTDTQYF

v_call: TRBV20-1
j_call: TRBJ1-5
cdr3_aa: CSARALKGEAQPQHF

v_call: TRBV7-9
j_call: TRBJ1-3
cdr3_aa: CASSPLGNTIYF

v_call: TRBV12-3/TRBV12-4
j_call: TRBJ2-5
cdr3_aa: CASSPLAGGETQYF

v_call: TRBV7-2
j_call: TRBJ2-5
cdr3_aa: CASSPRSRRETQYF

v_call: TRBV20-1
j_call: TRBJ1-1
cdr3_aa: CSVNRMNTEAFF

v_call: TRBV6-2/TRBV6-3
j_call: TRBJ2-7
cdr3_aa: CASSRWTGPNEQYF

v_call: TRBV12-5
j_call: TRBJ1-1
cdr3_aa: CASGLLGARPHRAFF

v_call: TRBV7-9
j_call: TRBJ2-3
cdr3_aa: CASSPGVSTDTQYF

v_call: TRBV6-1
j_call: TRBJ2-7
cdr3_aa: CASSEISRWGRDEQYF

v_call: TRBV20-1
j_call: TRBJ1-5
cdr3_aa: CSAPGQGSRPQHF

v_call: TRBV29-1
j_call: TRBJ2-1
cdr3_aa: CSVEEGQIGQFF

v_call: TRBV5-1
j_call: TRBJ2-6
cdr3_aa: CASSLDGSSGANVLTF

v_call: TRBV5-1
j_call: TRBJ2-2
cdr3_aa: CASGATTGELFF

v_call: TRBV7-9
j_call: TRBJ2-1
cdr3_aa: CASSTSTGTRTYNEQFF

v_call: TRBV5-5
j_call: TRBJ1-1
cdr3_aa: CASRVTTGVNTEAFF

v_call: TRBV2
j_call: TRBJ2-1
cdr3_aa: CASSPRGLLSNEQFF

v_call: TRBV28
j_call: TRBJ1-6
cdr3_aa: CASSRGQVNSPLHF

v_call: TRBV5-1
j_call: TRBJ2-2
cdr3_aa: CASSLVFAGELFF

v_call: TRBV12-3/TRBV12-4
j_call: TRBJ2-5
cdr3_aa: CASSTSSGWEETQYF

v_call: TRBV5-1
j_call: TRBJ2-3
cdr3_aa: CASSLALAGADTQYF